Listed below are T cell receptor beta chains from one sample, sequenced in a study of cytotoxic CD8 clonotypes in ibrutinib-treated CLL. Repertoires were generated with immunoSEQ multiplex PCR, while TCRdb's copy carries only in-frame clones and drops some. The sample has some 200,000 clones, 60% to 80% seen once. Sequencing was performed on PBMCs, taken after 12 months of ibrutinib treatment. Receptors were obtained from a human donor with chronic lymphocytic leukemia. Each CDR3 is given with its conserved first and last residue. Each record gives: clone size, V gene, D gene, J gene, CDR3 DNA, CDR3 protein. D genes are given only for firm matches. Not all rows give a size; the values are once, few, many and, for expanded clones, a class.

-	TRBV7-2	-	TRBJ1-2	TGTGCCAGCAGCTCCTCTCCCGGGACTTTCTATGGCTACACCTTC	CASSSSPGTFYGYTF
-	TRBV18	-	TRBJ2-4	TGTGCCAGCTCACCAAGTTCAGCTATAGCCAAAAACATTCAGTACTTC	CASSPSSAIAKNIQYF
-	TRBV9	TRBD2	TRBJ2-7	TGTGCCAGCAGCCCGGGCTTAGGGGCGGGAGTGGGCGAGCAGTACTTC	CASSPGLGAGVGEQYF
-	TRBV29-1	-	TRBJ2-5	TGCAGCGTTTCTAGGACAGCCCAAGAGACCCAGTACTTC	CSVSRTAQETQYF
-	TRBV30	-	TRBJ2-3	TGTGCCTGGAGTGGGACCAGGGGAATGGATACGCAGTATTTT	CAWSGTRGMDTQYF
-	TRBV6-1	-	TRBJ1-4	TGTGCCAGCAGTGATGGAGGGGCTAATGAAAAACTGTTTTTT	CASSDGGANEKLFF
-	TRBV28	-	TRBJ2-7	TGTGCCAGCTGGGAGGCGGGACTTGTCTCCTACGAGCAGTACTTC	CASWEAGLVSYEQYF
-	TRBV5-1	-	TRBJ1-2	TGCGCCAGCAACCAAGCAGGGGCTAACTATGGCTACACCTTC	CASNQAGANYGYTF
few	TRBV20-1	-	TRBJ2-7	TGCAGTGCTGGGACTTACTACGAGCAGTACTTC	CSAGTYYEQYF
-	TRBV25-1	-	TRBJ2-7	TGTGCCAGCAGTGAATATCGTTCAAGGGAGGTCCCTTACGAGCAGTACTTC	CASSEYRSREVPYEQYF
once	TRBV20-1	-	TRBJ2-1	TGCAGTGCTAGTTCGAAAAATGAGCAGTTCTTC	CSASSKNEQFF
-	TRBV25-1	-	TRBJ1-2	TGTGCCACCCGGTCGCAGAGAACTAACTATGGCTACACCTTC	CATRSQRTNYGYTF
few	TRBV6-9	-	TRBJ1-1	TGTGCCAGCAGTTGGCAATTGGACATTTTGAACACTGAAGCTTTCTTT	CASSWQLDILNTEAFF
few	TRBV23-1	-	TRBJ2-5	TGCGCCAGCAGTCAATCATTAGGCAGGGTGCGGGAGACCCAGTACTTC	CASSQSLGRVRETQYF
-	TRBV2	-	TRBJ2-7	TGTGCCAGCAGCGCGACCCTTGGCGAGCAGTACTTC	CASSATLGEQYF
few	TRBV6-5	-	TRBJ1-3	TGTGCCAGCGCGTTGGGAAACACCATATATTTT	CASALGNTIYF
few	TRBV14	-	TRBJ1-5	TGTGCCAGCAGCCAAGAAGTCACCCAGCCCCAGCATTTT	CASSQEVTQPQHF
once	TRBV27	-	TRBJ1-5	TGTGCCAGCAGTTCCCATCAGCCCCAGCATTTT	CASSSHQPQHF
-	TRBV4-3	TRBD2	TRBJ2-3	TGCGCCAGCAGCCAAGATAGACCGGGAGGACCAGATACGCAGTATTTT	CASSQDRPGGPDTQYF
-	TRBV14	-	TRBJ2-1	TGTGCCAGCAGCCATACTATCTACAATGAGCAGTTCTTC	CASSHTIYNEQFF
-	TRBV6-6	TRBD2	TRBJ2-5	TGTGCCAGCAGCGGGAGGACATTTTTAGAGACCCAGTACTTC	CASSGRTFLETQYF
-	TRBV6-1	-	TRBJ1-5	TGTGCCAGCAGTGAAGCCAGGGGCGGCCAAAAGCATTTT	CASSEARGGQKHF
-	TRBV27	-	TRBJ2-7	TGTGCCAGCATGTTTGACAGGACGACTGTAGGGCAGTACTTC	CASMFDRTTVGQYF
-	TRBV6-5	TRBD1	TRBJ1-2	TGTGCCAGCAGACGACAGGGGGCCAGCTATGGCTACACCTTC	CASRRQGASYGYTF
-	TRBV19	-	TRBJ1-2	TGTGCCAGTAGTGTCGGAGGGAGGAAGGGCTACACCTTC	CASSVGGRKGYTF
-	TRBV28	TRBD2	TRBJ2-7	TGTGCCAGCAAGCGGGGTGCGGCCGAGCAGTACTTC	CASKRGAAEQYF
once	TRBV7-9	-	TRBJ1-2	TGTGCCAGCAGCCCCCCGACTACGCGGCACACCTTC	CASSPPTTRHTF
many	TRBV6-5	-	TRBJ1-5	TGTGCCAGTCGACTGAGGAGCAATCAGCCCCAGCATTTT	CASRLRSNQPQHF
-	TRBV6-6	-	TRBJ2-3	TGTGCCAGCAGTTACTCGGAAGCGCGAACAGATACGCAGTATTTT	CASSYSEARTDTQYF
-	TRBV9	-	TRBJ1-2	TGTGCCAGCAGCGTACAGGTAAACTATGGCTACACCTTC	CASSVQVNYGYTF
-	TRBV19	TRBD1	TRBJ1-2	TGTGCCAGTAGTACGACAGGGAACTATGGCTACACCTTC	CASSTTGNYGYTF
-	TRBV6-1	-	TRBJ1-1	TGTGCCAGCAATAGGTTTCCCCTGGCTGAAGCTTTCTTT	CASNRFPLAEAFF
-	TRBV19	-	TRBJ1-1	TGTGCCAGTTCATTCGGAGCAACCTTGAACACTGAAGCTTTCTTT	CASSFGATLNTEAFF
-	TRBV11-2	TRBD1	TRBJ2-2	TGTGCCACCAGGGGGCCCGGGGAGCTGTTTTTT	CATRGPGELFF
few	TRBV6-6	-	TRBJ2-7	TGTGCCAGCAGTACTTGGGGCTACGAGCAGTACTTC	CASSTWGYEQYF
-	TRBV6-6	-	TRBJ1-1	TGTGCCAGCAGTTCCGGTGGGGGGCGACTGACTGAAGCTTTCTTT	CASSSGGGRLTEAFF
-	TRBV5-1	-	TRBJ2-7	TGCGCCAGCACCATCCTTAGCGGAACAACCTACGAGCAGTACTTC	CASTILSGTTYEQYF
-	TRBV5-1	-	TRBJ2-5	TGCGCCAGCAGCTTGGTTAGCTCGTACCAAGAGACCCAGTACTTC	CASSLVSSYQETQYF
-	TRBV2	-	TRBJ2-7	TGTGCCAGCAGAGTTACAGCAAGCTCCTACGAGCAGTACTTC	CASRVTASSYEQYF
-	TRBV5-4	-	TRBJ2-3	TGTGCCAGCAGCTTCCTAGCGATCCGTCAGGTGAATACGCAGTATTTT	CASSFLAIRQVNTQYF
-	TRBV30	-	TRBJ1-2	TGTGCCTGGACAGCGATCTATGGCTACACCTTC	CAWTAIYGYTF
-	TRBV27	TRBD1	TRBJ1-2	TGTGCCAGCAGTCCAGGGGGCCCTGGCTACACCTTC	CASSPGGPGYTF
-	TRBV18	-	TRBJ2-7	TGTGCCAGCTCACCACCTCAACAGGGCAGGTACGAGCAGTACTTC	CASSPPQQGRYEQYF
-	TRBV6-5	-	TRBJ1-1	TGTGCCAGCATTAGCAGGAACACTGAAGCTTTCTTT	CASISRNTEAFF
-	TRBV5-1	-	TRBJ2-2	TGCGCCAGCAGCTTGGCCATGAACACGAACACCGGGGAGCTGTTTTTT	CASSLAMNTNTGELFF
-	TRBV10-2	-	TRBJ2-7	TGCGCCAGCAGTGAGTCAGGGCTCCGCTACGAGCAGTACTTC	CASSESGLRYEQYF
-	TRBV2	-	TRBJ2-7	TGTGCCAGCAGTCCTCGACAGTTTTACGAGCAGTACTTC	CASSPRQFYEQYF
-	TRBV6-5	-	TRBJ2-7	TGTGCCAGCTCGGCGACCGGGAGCTCCTACGAGCAGTACTTC	CASSATGSSYEQYF
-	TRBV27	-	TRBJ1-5	TGTGCCAGCAGTATCTCGTTCAATCAGCCCCAGCATTTT	CASSISFNQPQHF
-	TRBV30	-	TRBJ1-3	TGTGCCTGGAGTTCTAACTCTGGAAACACCATATATTTT	CAWSSNSGNTIYF
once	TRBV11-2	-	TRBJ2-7	TGTGCCAGCAGCTTTTCCGAGCAGTACTTC	CASSFSEQYF
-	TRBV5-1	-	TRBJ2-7	TGCGCCAGCAGCTTGGAGCTAGGGGGAGCGGACGAGCAGTACTTC	CASSLELGGADEQYF